This TCR beta chain was captured in a study of cytomegalovirus exposure and HLA in healthy donors. CDR1 and CDR2 (germline): MNHEY, SVGAGI. The CDR3 extends over 14 amino acids. J was trimmed by 5 bases and V by 4 bases; bases with no gene match: 4. Amplification used 60 Vbeta primers and 13 Jbeta primers. The assay was immunoSEQ multiplex PCR, and TCRdb's table has in-frame clones only and misses some. The table includes approximately 150,000 clones, approximately 85% detected once. Sequences were obtained from PBMCs. The chain employs TRBV6-5 and TRBJ2-4; 8 nucleotides match TRBD2. The receptor's source is a woman between 35 and 50 years old in good health and CMV-seronegative. CDR3 nucleotide sequence: TGTGCCAGCAGTTTCCACGGGGGGGAAAACATTCAGTACTTC. Its protein product is CASSFHGGENIQYF.